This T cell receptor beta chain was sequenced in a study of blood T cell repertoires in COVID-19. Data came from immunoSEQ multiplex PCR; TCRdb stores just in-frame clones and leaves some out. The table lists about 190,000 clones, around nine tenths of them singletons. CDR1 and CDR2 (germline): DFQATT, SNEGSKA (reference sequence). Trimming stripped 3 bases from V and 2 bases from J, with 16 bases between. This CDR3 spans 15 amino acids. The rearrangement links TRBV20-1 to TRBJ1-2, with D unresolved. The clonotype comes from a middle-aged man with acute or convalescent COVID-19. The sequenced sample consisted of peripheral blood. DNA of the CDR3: TGCAGTGCTAGTAAGCCTGGTCGGGAGAACTATGGCTACACCTTC. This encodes CSASKPGRENYGYTF.